This TCR beta chain was identified in a study of regulatory and conventional T cells in RAG deficiency listed by TCRdb under 2017. For context, the study as a whole: High-throughput TCR beta sequencing was used to compare the repertoire diversity and composition of Treg, conventional CD4+ and CD8+ T cells between RAG-deficient patients and healthy controls.

The study at large found these results: For some subjects, some analyses of T-cell subsets were not performed. Markedly lower Shannon entropy and higher Simpson indices were observed in RAG-deficient patients than in control T-cell subpopulations. In Omenn syndrome patients, sorted CD25-high CD127-low cells may represent peripherally activated cells rather than bona fide Treg cells. Shorter CDR3 lengths were found in all patient T-cell subsets, and >75% Treg-Tconv repertoire overlap at nucleotide and amino acid level was observed in Omenn syndrome patients. In Omenn syndrome and CID/AS patients compared with controls, roughly 99-fold fewer unique TCR beta sequences were detected from Treg cells, versus approximately 10-fold fewer for other subsets.

Before genomic DNA extraction, conventional CD4+ T cells were purified from blood as CD25-low CD127-high cells. Repertoire analyses used several healthy control donors as the comparison group. This clone was observed a single time. The antigen it binds to is not known. Per-nucleotide qualities are absent, and no much larger clonotype sits a single base away. The method behind the library was the immunoSEQ multiplex PCR assay. Rearranged TCR beta chain products were amplified from genomic DNA of sorted T-cell subsets and sequenced. Under the source paper's analysis protocol: Shannon entropy and Simpson indices were used to measure the diversity of productive TCR beta rearrangements in each repertoire. Clonal expansion was assessed by the summed frequency of the 100 most abundant productive TCR beta clonotypes among total reads. The TRB repertoires were scored with a self-reactivity index built on which amino acids appear at CDR3beta positions 6 and 7. Two-way ANOVA was used for repertoire analyses, while Student t or Mann-Whitney tests were used for flow cytometric analyses. This immuneACCESS table, as held by TCRdb, lists in-frame sequences with V and J called but not all clones. Of the missing ones, under half trace to an unresolved V gene in checked studies; the others have no known cause. Clone size and V and J calls were adopted from that table, with D and trimming inferred from the DNA. The sample has about 24,000 clones on record, around 95% of them singletons. Jointly, the top ten make up around 1.2% of the sample.

Separately, the same data were catalogued under a study of regulatory T cells. The second paper states: In the multiplex PCR, 52 forward TRBV primers and 13 reverse TRBJ primers were used, and assay-based and computational corrections were applied for amplification bias. In patients, repertoires had restricted unique TRB V-J pairs and skewed V and J gene usage, with regulatory T cells showing the most marked changes. T-cell receptor beta repertoires of sorted regulatory, conventional CD4+ and CD8+ T cells were compared between CD3G-deficient patients and healthy controls. Ficoll density separation was used to isolate peripheral blood mononuclear cells. Rearranged TRB loci were amplified from genomic DNA by multiplex PCR within the immunoSEQ assay. TRB amplicons were sequenced using an Illumina HiSeq platform. Custom algorithms error-filtered the raw sequences and aligned the raw sequences to reference gene sequences, after which the immunoSEQ online tools were used for analysis. The frequencies of productive and nonproductive TRB rearrangements were evaluated among unique sequences as well as among total sequences. Groups were compared by t tests, Mann-Whitney tests or two-way ANOVA performed in Prism software.

The material sequenced was CD25- CD4+ T cells sorted from blood. This TCR came from a human donor in good health.

The DNA is TGTGCCAGTTGCCCCGTAAGGGGTACCCGCACTGAAGCTTTCTTT. This gives the protein CASCPVRGTRTEAFF. Recombination connected TRBV6-5 to TRBJ1-1, and TRBD1 may be the D gene, going by 5 matching bases. CDR1 MNHEY and CDR2 SVGAGI were looked up in the germline V gene. V is clipped by 9 bases and J by 4 bases, and the sequence between their germline boundaries is 21 bases long. The CDR3 has 15 amino acids, counting the end cysteine and phenylalanine. This entry keeps only the CDR3 DNA: 45 bases, framed from base 1.